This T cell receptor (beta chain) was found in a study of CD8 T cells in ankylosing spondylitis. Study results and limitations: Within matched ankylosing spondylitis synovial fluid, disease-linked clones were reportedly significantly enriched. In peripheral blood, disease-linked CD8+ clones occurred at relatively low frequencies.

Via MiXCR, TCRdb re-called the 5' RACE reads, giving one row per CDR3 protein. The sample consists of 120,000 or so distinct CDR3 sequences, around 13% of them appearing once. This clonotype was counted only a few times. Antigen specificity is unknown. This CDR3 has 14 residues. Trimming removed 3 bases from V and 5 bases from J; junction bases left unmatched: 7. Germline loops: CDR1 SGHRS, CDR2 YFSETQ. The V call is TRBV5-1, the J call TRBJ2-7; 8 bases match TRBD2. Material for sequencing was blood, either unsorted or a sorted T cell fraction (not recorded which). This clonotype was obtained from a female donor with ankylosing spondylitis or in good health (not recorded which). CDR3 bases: TGCGCCAGCAGCTCGGGGGGGCCCGCCCACGAGCAGTACTTC. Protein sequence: CASSSGGPAHEQYF.